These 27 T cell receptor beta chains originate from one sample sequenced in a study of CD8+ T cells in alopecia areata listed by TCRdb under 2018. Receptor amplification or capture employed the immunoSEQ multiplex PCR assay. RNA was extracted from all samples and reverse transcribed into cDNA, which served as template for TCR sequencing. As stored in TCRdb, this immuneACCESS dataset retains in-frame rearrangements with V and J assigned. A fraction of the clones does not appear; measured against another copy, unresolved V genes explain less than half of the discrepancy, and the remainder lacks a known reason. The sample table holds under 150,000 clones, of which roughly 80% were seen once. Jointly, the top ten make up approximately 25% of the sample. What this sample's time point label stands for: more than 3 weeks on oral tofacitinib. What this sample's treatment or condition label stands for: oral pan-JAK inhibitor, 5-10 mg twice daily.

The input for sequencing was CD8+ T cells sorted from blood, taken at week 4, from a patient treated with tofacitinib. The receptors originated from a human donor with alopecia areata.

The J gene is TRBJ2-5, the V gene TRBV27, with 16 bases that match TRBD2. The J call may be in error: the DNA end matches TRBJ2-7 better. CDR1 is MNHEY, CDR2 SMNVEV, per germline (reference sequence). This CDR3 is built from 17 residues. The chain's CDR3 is CASTTGTSGGAFHEQYF. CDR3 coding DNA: TGTGCCAGCACGACCGGGACTAGCGGGGGGGCCTTCCACGAGCAGTACTTC.

Here the CDR3 DNA reads TGCGCCAGCAGCCAAGATCCCCTAGCGGGGGACCCTCAAGAGACCCAGTACTTC. Translated: CASSQDPLAGDPQETQYF. The rearrangement links TRBV4-3 to TRBJ2-5, with 10 bases identical to TRBD2. The trim removed 0 bases at V and 2 bases at J, leaving 9 bases unmatched. Germline V lookup: CDR1 LGHNA, CDR2 YSLEER. The CDR3 totals 18 residues.

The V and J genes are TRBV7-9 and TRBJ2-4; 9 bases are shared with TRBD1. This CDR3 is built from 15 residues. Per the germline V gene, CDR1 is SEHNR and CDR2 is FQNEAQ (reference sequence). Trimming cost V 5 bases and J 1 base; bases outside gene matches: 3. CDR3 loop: CASSGTGLAKNIQYF. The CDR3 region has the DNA TGTGCCAGCAGCGGGACAGGGCTGGCCAAAAACATTCAGTACTTC.

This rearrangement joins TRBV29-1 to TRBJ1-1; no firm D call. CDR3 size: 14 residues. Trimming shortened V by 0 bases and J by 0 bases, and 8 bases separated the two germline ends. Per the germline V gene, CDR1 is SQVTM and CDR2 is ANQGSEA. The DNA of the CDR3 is TGCAGCGTTGAAGAGGAGGATATGAACACTGAAGCTTTCTTT. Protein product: CSVEEEDMNTEAFF.

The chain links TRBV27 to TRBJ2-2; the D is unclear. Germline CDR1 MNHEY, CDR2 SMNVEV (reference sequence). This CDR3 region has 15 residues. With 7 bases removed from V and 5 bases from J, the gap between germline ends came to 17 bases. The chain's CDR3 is CASKQTGYGTGELFF. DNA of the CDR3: TGTGCCAGCAAACAAACTGGCTACGGGACCGGGGAGCTGTTTTTT.

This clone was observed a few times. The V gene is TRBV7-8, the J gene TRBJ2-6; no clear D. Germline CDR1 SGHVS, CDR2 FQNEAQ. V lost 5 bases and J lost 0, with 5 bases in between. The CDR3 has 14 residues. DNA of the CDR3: TGTGCCAGCAGCACCAGCTCTGGGGCCAACGTCCTGACTTTC. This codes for CASSTSSGANVLTF. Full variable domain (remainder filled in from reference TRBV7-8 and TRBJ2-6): GAGVSQSPRYKVAKRGQDVALRCDPISGHVSLFWYQQALGQGPEFLTYFQNEAQLDKSGLPSDRFFAERPEGSVSTLKIQRTQQEDSAVYLCASSTSSGANVLTFGAGSRLTVL.

The CDR3: CSANRGNEQFF. CDR3 nucleotide sequence: TGCAGTGCTAACAGGGGCAATGAGCAGTTCTTC. The rearrangement joins TRBV20-1 to TRBJ2-1; 7 bases align to TRBD1. This CDR3 spans 11 amino acids. CDR1 is DFQATT, CDR2 SNEGSKA, per germline (reference sequence). J gave up 6 bases and V 4 bases, and 0 bases lay outside the gene matches.

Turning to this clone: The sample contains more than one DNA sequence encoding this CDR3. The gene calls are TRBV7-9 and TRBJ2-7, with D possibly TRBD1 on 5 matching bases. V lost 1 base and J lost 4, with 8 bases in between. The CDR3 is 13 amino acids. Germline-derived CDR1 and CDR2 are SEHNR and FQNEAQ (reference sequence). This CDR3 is CASSLGQIYEQYF. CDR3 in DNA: TGTGCCAGCAGCTTAGGACAGATTTACGAGCAGTACTTC.

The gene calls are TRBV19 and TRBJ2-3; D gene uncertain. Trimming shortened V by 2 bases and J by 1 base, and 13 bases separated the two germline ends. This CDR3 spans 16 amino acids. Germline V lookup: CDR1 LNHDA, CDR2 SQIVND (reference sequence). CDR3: CASSITKAEGTDTQYF. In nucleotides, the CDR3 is TGTGCCAGTAGTATAACCAAGGCCGAGGGCACAGATACGCAGTATTTT.

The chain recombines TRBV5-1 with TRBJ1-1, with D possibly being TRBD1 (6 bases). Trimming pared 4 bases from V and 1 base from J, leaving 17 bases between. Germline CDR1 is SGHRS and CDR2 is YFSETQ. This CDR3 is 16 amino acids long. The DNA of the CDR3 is TGCGCCAGCAGCCACCCCCTCGGACAGCCGAACACTGAAGCTTTCTTT. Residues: CASSHPLGQPNTEAFF.

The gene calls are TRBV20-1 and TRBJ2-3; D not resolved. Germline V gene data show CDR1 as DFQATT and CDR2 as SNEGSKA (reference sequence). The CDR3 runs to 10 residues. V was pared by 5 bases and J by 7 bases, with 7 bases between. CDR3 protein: CSAETNTQYF. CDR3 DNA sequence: TGCAGTGCTGAAACTAATACGCAGTATTTT.

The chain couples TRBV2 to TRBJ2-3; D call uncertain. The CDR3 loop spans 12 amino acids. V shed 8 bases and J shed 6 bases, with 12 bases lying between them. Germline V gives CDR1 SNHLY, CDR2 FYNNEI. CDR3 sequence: CASSRFLDTQYF. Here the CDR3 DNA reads TGTGCCAGCTCGCGATTTCTGGATACGCAGTATTTT.

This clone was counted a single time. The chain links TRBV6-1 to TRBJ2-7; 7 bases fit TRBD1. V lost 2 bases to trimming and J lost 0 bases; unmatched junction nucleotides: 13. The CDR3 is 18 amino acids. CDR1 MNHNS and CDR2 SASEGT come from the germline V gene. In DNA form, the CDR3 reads TGTGCCAGCAGTGAACCCGGGAAAGGGACAGCCCTCTCCTACGAGCAGTACTTC. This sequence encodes CASSEPGKGTALSYEQYF.

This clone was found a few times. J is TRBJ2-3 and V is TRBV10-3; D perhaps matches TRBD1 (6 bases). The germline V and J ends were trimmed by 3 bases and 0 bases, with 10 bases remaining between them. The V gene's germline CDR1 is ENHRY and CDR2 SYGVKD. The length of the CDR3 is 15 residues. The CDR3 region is CAISESDSSTDTQYF. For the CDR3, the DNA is TGTGCCATCAGTGAATCGGACAGTAGCACAGATACGCAGTATTTT.

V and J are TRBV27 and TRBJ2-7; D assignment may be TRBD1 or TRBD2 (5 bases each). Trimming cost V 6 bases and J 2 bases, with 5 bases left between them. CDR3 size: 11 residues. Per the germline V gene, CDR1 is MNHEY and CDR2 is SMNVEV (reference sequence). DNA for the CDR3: TGTGCCAGCAGGGGGGCCTACGAGCAGTACTTC. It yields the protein CASRGAYEQYF.

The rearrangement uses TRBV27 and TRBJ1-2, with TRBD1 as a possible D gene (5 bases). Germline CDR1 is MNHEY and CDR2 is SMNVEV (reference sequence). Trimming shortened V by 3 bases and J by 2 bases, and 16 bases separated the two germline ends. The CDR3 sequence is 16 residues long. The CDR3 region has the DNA TGTGCCAGCAGTTTTACACTGTCCGGGACGAACTATGGCTACACCTTC. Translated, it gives CASSFTLSGTNYGYTF.

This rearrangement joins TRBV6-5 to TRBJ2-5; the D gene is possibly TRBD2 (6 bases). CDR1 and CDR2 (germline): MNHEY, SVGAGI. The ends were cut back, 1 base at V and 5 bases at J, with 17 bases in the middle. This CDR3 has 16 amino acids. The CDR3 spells CASSYLLEGREETQYF. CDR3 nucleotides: TGTGCCAGCAGTTACTTATTGGAGGGTAGGGAGGAGACCCAGTACTTC.

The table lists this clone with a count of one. The CDR3, as DNA: TGCAGCGTTGAACTAGCGGGGGGGAGGCTCTACGAGCAGTACTTC. Its translation is CSVELAGGRLYEQYF. V and J are TRBV29-1 and TRBJ2-7, with 12 bases fitting TRBD2. The CDR3 is 15 amino acids. CDR1 is SQVTM, CDR2 ANQGSEA, per germline. The trim removed 2 bases at V and 3 bases at J, leaving 5 bases unmatched.

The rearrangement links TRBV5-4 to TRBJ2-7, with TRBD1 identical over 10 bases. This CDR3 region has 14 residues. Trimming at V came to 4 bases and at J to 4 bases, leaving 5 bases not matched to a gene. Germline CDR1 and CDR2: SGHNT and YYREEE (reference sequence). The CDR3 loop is CASSGGQGEYEQYF. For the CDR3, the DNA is TGTGCCAGCAGCGGCGGACAGGGGGAATACGAGCAGTACTTC.

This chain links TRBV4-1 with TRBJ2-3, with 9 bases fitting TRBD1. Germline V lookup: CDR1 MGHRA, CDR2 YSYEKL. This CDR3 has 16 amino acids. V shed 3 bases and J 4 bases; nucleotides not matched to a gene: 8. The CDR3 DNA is TGCGCCAGCAGCCATCCGGACAGGGGTGTTCCAGATACGCAGTATTTT. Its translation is CASSHPDRGVPDTQYF.

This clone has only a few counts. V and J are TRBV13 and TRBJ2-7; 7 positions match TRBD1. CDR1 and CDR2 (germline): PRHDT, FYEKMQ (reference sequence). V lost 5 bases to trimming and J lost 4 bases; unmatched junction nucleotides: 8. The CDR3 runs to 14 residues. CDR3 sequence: CASSLSGGYYEQYF. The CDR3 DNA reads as TGTGCCAGCAGCCTTTCAGGGGGATATTACGAGCAGTACTTC. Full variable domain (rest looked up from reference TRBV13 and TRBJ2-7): AAGVIQSPRHLIKEKRETATLKCYPIPRHDTVYWYQQGPGQDPQFLISFYEKMQSDKGSIPDRFSAQQFSDYHSELNMSSLELGDSALYFCASSLSGGYYEQYFGPGTRLTVT.

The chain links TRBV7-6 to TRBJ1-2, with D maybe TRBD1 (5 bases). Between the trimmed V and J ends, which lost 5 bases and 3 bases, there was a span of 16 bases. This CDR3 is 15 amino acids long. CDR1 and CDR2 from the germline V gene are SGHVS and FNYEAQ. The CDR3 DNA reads TGTGCCAGCAGCCCCCCAGGGAGGTTGGACTATGGCTACACCTTC. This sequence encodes CASSPPGRLDYGYTF.

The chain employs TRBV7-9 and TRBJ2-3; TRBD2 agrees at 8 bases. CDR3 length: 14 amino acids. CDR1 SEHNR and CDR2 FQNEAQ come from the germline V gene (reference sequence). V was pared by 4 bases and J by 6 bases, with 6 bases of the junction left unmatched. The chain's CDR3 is CASSSFGRVDTQYF. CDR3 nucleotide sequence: TGTGCCAGCAGCTCCTTCGGGAGGGTGGATACGCAGTATTTT.

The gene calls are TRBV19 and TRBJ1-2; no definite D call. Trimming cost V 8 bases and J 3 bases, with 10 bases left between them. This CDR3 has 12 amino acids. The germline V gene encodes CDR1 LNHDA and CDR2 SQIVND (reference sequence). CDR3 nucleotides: TGTGCCAGTGCGGGTCTTGACTATGGCTACACCTTC. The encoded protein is CASAGLDYGYTF.

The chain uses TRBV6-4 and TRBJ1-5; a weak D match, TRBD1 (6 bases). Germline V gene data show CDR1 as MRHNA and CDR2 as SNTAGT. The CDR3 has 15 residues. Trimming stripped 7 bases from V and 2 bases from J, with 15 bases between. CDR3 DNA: TGTGCCAGCACAAGCCCCAGGGGTGGCAATCAGCCCCAGCATTTT. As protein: CASTSPRGGNQPQHF.

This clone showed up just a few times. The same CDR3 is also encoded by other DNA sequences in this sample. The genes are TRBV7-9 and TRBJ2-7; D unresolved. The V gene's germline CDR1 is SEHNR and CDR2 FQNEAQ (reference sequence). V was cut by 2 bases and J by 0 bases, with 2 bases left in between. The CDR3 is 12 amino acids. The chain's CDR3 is CASSLSSYEQYF. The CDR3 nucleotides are TGTGCCAGCAGCTTAAGCTCCTACGAGCAGTACTTC.

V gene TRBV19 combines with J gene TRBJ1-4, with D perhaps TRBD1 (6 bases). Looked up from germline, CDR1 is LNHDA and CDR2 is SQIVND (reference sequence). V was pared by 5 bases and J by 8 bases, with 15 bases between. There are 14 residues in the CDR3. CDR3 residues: CASSGWGRMEKLFF. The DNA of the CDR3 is TGTGCCAGTAGTGGATGGGGGCGAATGGAAAAACTGTTTTTT.